Listed below are T cell receptor beta chains from one sample, sequenced in a study of graft-versus-host responses after intestinal transplantation. Clones were read by immunoSEQ multiplex PCR, and TCRdb kept only the in-frame ones, dropping some. This table has more than 10,000 clones, about 80% appearing once. This sample comprised PBMCs, obtained around 530 days after intestinal transplant. The receptors here all came from a human patient who received an intestinal transplant, so some T cells may come from the graft donor. CDR3s include the opening cysteine and the closing phenylalanine or tryptophan. D genes are given only for firm matches. The size of a clone is reported for some rows only, either as once, few or many, or as a class for expanded clones.

cdr3_aa: CATSRADRVKDTQYF
cdr3_nt: TGTGCCACCAGCAGAGCGGACAGGGTAAAAGATACGCAGTATTTT
v_call: TRBV15
j_call: TRBJ2-3
d_call: TRBD1
clone_size: -

cdr3_aa: CASSYSISGNYGYTF
cdr3_nt: TGTGCCAGCAGTTACTCGATTTCGGGGAATTATGGCTACACCTTC
v_call: TRBV6-6
j_call: TRBJ1-2
d_call: -
clone_size: -

cdr3_aa: CAWSVGTGGNQPQHF
cdr3_nt: TGTGCCTGGAGTGTAGGGACAGGGGGCAATCAGCCCCAGCATTTT
v_call: TRBV30
j_call: TRBJ1-5
d_call: TRBD1
clone_size: -

cdr3_aa: CARRGAGRGTLNYGYTF
cdr3_nt: TGTGCCCGCCGGGGGGCGGGGCGGGGCACTCTAAACTATGGCTACACCTTC
v_call: TRBV28
j_call: TRBJ1-2
d_call: -
clone_size: -

cdr3_aa: CASSLARIEQFF
cdr3_nt: TGTGCCAGCAGCTTGGCGAGGATTGAGCAGTTCTTC
v_call: TRBV5-8
j_call: TRBJ2-1
d_call: -
clone_size: -

cdr3_aa: CASSLEGARNGNQPQHF
cdr3_nt: TGTGCCAGCAGCTTAGAGGGGGCCCGGAATGGCAATCAGCCCCAGCATTTT
v_call: TRBV7-8
j_call: TRBJ1-5
d_call: TRBD1
clone_size: once

cdr3_aa: CASSFGQGGAYEQYF
cdr3_nt: TGTGCCAGTAGTTTTGGACAGGGTGGGGCCTACGAGCAGTACTTC
v_call: TRBV19
j_call: TRBJ2-7
d_call: TRBD1
clone_size: -

cdr3_aa: CASSFGFQSALQFF
cdr3_nt: TGTGCCAGCAGCTTTGGGTTTCAGAGCGCACTGCAGTTCTTC
v_call: TRBV7-2
j_call: TRBJ2-1
d_call: -
clone_size: -

cdr3_aa: CASSIRGTGELFF
cdr3_nt: TGTGCCAGTAGTATTCGGGGCACCGGGGAGCTGTTTTTT
v_call: TRBV19
j_call: TRBJ2-2
d_call: -
clone_size: -

cdr3_aa: CASSFGEFRTQYF
cdr3_nt: TGCGCCAGCAGTTTTGGAGAGTTTAGGACCCAGTACTTC
v_call: TRBV5-1
j_call: TRBJ2-5
d_call: -
clone_size: -

cdr3_aa: CASSLPGLAGAGQETQYF
cdr3_nt: TGCGCCAGCAGCTTACCGGGACTAGCGGGGGCAGGCCAAGAGACCCAGTACTTC
v_call: TRBV5-1
j_call: TRBJ2-5
d_call: TRBD2
clone_size: -

cdr3_aa: CASRATGANEQFF
cdr3_nt: TGTGCCAGCCGAGCGACGGGGGCCAATGAGCAGTTCTTC
v_call: TRBV6-1
j_call: TRBJ2-1
d_call: -
clone_size: few

cdr3_aa: CASSDSGTSGSNEQFF
cdr3_nt: TGTGCCAGCAGTGACTCAGGGACTAGCGGGAGCAATGAGCAGTTCTTC
v_call: TRBV6-4
j_call: TRBJ2-1
d_call: TRBD2
clone_size: few

cdr3_aa: CASSERGPGQGAYQPQHF
cdr3_nt: TGTGCCAGCAGTGAAAGGGGACCGGGACAGGGCGCTTATCAGCCCCAGCATTTT
v_call: TRBV6-1
j_call: TRBJ1-5
d_call: TRBD1
clone_size: -

cdr3_aa: CATSRDPGLAGAPGANVLTF
cdr3_nt: TGTGCCACCAGCAGAGACCCGGGACTAGCGGGAGCCCCCGGGGCCAACGTCCTGACTTTC
v_call: TRBV15
j_call: TRBJ2-6
d_call: TRBD2
clone_size: -

cdr3_aa: CASSKRCGARAYEQYF
cdr3_nt: TGTGCCAGCAGCAAACGCTGTGGGGCGCGGGCCTACGAGCAGTACTTC
v_call: TRBV21-1
j_call: TRBJ2-7
d_call: -
clone_size: -

cdr3_aa: CASTSTGVEAFF
cdr3_nt: TGCGCCAGCACCTCGACAGGGGTTGAAGCTTTCTTT
v_call: TRBV5-1
j_call: TRBJ1-1
d_call: TRBD1
clone_size: -

cdr3_aa: CASSYAQGVGNTIYF
cdr3_nt: TGTGCCAGCAGTTACGCGCAGGGAGTTGGAAACACCATATATTTT
v_call: TRBV6-5
j_call: TRBJ1-3
d_call: -
clone_size: -

cdr3_aa: CASSLPPGRAGANVLTF
cdr3_nt: TGTGCCAGCAGTTTACCCCCCGGACGGGCTGGGGCCAACGTCCTGACTTTC
v_call: TRBV28
j_call: TRBJ2-6
d_call: -
clone_size: -

cdr3_aa: CASSLGQGKAFF
cdr3_nt: TGTGCCAGCAGTTTAGGACAGGGTAAGGCTTTCTTT
v_call: TRBV7-3
j_call: TRBJ1-1
d_call: TRBD1
clone_size: -

cdr3_aa: CASSTTGDYEQYF
cdr3_nt: TGTGCCAGTAGTACGACAGGGGACTACGAGCAGTACTTC
v_call: TRBV19
j_call: TRBJ2-7
d_call: TRBD1
clone_size: -

cdr3_aa: CATAGAGELFF
cdr3_nt: TGTGCCACCGCGGGAGCCGGGGAGCTGTTTTTT
v_call: TRBV6-6
j_call: TRBJ2-2
d_call: TRBD2
clone_size: -

cdr3_aa: CASSLRPTSVTQYF
cdr3_nt: TGTGCCAGCAGCCTAAGACCGACGTCAGTGACGCAGTATTTT
v_call: TRBV5-6
j_call: TRBJ2-3
d_call: -
clone_size: -

cdr3_aa: CASSLPGSRQFF
cdr3_nt: TGCGCCAGCAGCTTGCCGGGGAGTAGGCAGTTCTTC
v_call: TRBV5-1
j_call: TRBJ2-1
d_call: -
clone_size: -

cdr3_aa: CASSLVLSERGGWYNEQFF
cdr3_nt: TGTGCCAGCAGCTTGGTTCTGTCTGAGCGGGGGGGTTGGTACAATGAGCAGTTCTTC
v_call: TRBV5-6
j_call: TRBJ2-1
d_call: TRBD2
clone_size: -

cdr3_aa: CASSIGHYSNQPQHF
cdr3_nt: TGTGCCAGTAGTATTGGTCACTATAGCAATCAGCCCCAGCATTTT
v_call: TRBV19
j_call: TRBJ1-5
d_call: -
clone_size: -

cdr3_aa: CASSPPVGLGNTEAFF
cdr3_nt: TGTGCCAGCAGTCCGCCGGTGGGTCTGGGGAACACTGAAGCTTTCTTT
v_call: TRBV6-6
j_call: TRBJ1-1
d_call: -
clone_size: -

cdr3_aa: CASSQGATNEKLFF
cdr3_nt: TGTGCCAGCAGCCAGGGGGCAACTAATGAAAAACTGTTTTTT
v_call: TRBV6-6
j_call: TRBJ1-4
d_call: TRBD1
clone_size: -

cdr3_aa: CASSLQSPYGYTF
cdr3_nt: TGCGCCAGCAGCTTACAGAGCCCCTATGGCTACACCTTC
v_call: TRBV5-1
j_call: TRBJ1-2
d_call: -
clone_size: -

cdr3_aa: CASSPSPGQGVGSSYNEQFF
cdr3_nt: TGTGCCAGCTCACCTTCCCCGGGACAGGGTGTAGGGAGCTCCTACAATGAGCAGTTCTTC
v_call: TRBV18
j_call: TRBJ2-1
d_call: TRBD1
clone_size: -

cdr3_aa: CASSWGQGLAKNIQYF
cdr3_nt: TGCGCCAGCAGCTGGGGACAGGGACTAGCCAAAAACATTCAGTACTTT
v_call: TRBV5-1
j_call: TRBJ2-4
d_call: -
clone_size: -

cdr3_aa: CASSDGTGGYGYTF
cdr3_nt: TGTGCCAGCAGTGACGGGACAGGGGGCTATGGCTACACCTTC
v_call: TRBV6-4
j_call: TRBJ1-2
d_call: TRBD1
clone_size: -

cdr3_aa: CASSLSGHSYEQYF
cdr3_nt: TGTGCCAGCAGTCTAAGCGGACATTCCTACGAGCAGTACTTC
v_call: TRBV27
j_call: TRBJ2-7
d_call: -
clone_size: -

cdr3_aa: CASSLFGGKGANVLTF
cdr3_nt: TGTGCCAGCAGTTTATTCGGGGGGAAAGGGGCCAACGTCCTGACTTTC
v_call: TRBV27
j_call: TRBJ2-6
d_call: TRBD2
clone_size: -

cdr3_aa: CASSRSDLNTEAFF
cdr3_nt: TGTGCCAGCAGCCGGTCAGACCTGAACACTGAAGCTTTCTTT
v_call: TRBV7-3
j_call: TRBJ1-1
d_call: -
clone_size: -

cdr3_aa: CASSERGLAGPGRYEQYF
cdr3_nt: TGTGCCAGCAGTGAGCGAGGACTAGCGGGCCCCGGTAGGTACGAGCAGTACTTC
v_call: TRBV6-1
j_call: TRBJ2-7
d_call: TRBD2
clone_size: -

cdr3_aa: CASSQAGLVLSGELFF
cdr3_nt: TGTGCCAGCAGCCAAGCAGGACTAGTTCTGTCCGGGGAGCTGTTTTTT
v_call: TRBV4-2
j_call: TRBJ2-2
d_call: TRBD2
clone_size: -

cdr3_aa: CASGTPEAFF
cdr3_nt: TGTGCCAGCGGAACACCTGAAGCTTTCTTT
v_call: TRBV6-6
j_call: TRBJ1-1
d_call: -
clone_size: -

cdr3_aa: CASSCTVRGYEQYF
cdr3_nt: TGTGCCAGCAGTTGTACAGTTCGCGGATACGAGCAGTACTTC
v_call: TRBV25-1
j_call: TRBJ2-7
d_call: -
clone_size: -

cdr3_aa: CASSGQGRQPQHF
cdr3_nt: TGTGCCAGTAGTGGTCAGGGCCGGCAGCCCCAGCATTTT
v_call: TRBV19
j_call: TRBJ1-5
d_call: -
clone_size: -

cdr3_aa: CASSQGSTGQYF
cdr3_nt: TGTGCCAGCAGCCAGGGTAGTACAGGGCAGTACTTC
v_call: TRBV28
j_call: TRBJ2-7
d_call: -
clone_size: -